This is a list of T cell receptor beta chains from one sample in a study of shared clonotypes between healthy human individuals. Repertoires were generated with immunoSEQ multiplex PCR, while TCRdb's copy carries only in-frame clones and drops some. The sample lists under 2,000,000 clones, about 94% occurring once. Sequenced material: naive CD8+ T cells sorted from blood. The receptors stem from a man aged 18 to 29 in good health. Both conserved end residues are part of each CDR3. The D gene is left open where the match is weak. Expanded clones are given a class, and other clones once, few, many or no size at all.

CDR3aa | abundance | v_gene | d_gene
CASSITAGLGETQYF | . | TRBV19 | .
CASSFPGTKTQYF | . | TRBV28 | .
CASSEGLGASYEQYF | . | TRBV10-1 | .
CASSRDANNQPQHF | . | TRBV9 | .
CASSTEAWDRSKNSPLHF | . | TRBV19 | TRBD1
CASSGLGGTGELFF | . | TRBV28 | .
CASSLPGTDGEAFF | . | TRBV5-4 | TRBD1
CASTPGTSVHEQYF | . | TRBV27 | TRBD2
CASSLAPLGHEQYF | . | TRBV7-6 | .
CASSVGEAVIF | once | TRBV9 | .
CASSVPGTGELFF | . | TRBV2 | .
CATSFGYNEQFF | . | TRBV27 | .
CASSLEGGPTTTNEKLFF | . | TRBV7-6 | .
CATPGVDNSYNEQFF | . | TRBV2 | .
CSVPGQGVYKQYF | . | TRBV29-1 | TRBD1
CASRRGTPQHF | . | TRBV6-1 | .
CASSFNDRVTGGYEQYF | . | TRBV7-7 | .
CASSSGQPNTEAFF | . | TRBV9 | .
CASSLEVGPNYEQYF | . | TRBV5-4 | .
CASSLVSGELFF | . | TRBV7-9 | .
CASGYQNTEAFF | . | TRBV12-5 | .
CASSLVDSPLHF | . | TRBV7-8 | .
CASSLNFGGDTDTQYF | . | TRBV7-3 | TRBD2
CASSYQAGGWETQYF | . | TRBV6-5 | TRBD1
CASSLTGESYNSPLHF | few | TRBV7-9 | .
CASSPERTGGYEQYF | . | TRBV4-1 | TRBD1
CASSLAPSTRNEQFF | . | TRBV7-8 | .
CASSFDRGTDTEAFF | . | TRBV28 | TRBD1